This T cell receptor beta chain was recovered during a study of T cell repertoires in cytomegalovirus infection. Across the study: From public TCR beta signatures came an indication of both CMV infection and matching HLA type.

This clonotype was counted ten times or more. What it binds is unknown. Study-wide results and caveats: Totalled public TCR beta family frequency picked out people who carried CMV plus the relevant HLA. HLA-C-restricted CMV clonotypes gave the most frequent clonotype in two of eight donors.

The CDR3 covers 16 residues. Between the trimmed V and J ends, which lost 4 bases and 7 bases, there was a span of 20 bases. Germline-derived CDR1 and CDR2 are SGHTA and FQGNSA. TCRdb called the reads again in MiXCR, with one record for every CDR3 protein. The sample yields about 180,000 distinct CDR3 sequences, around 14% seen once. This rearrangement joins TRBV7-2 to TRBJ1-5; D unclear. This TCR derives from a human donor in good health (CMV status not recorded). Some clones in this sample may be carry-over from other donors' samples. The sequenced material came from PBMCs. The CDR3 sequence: CASSSNVLRIGQPQHF. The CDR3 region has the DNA TGTGCCAGCAGCTCGAACGTATTGAGGATCGGGCAGCCCCAGCATTTT.